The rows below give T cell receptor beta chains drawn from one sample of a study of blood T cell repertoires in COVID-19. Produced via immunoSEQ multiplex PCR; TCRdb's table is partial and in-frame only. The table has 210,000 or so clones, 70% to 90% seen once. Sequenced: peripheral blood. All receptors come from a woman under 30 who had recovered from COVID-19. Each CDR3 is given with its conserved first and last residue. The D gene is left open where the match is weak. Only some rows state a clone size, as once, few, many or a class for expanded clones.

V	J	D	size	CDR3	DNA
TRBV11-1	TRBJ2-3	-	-	CASSQQRSSTDTQYF	TGTGCCAGCAGCCAGCAGCGCTCTAGCACAGATACGCAGTATTTT
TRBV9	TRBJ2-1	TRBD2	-	CASSLTSGRDNEQFF	TGTGCCAGCAGCCTCACTAGCGGGAGAGACAATGAGCAGTTCTTC
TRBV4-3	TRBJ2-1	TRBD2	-	CASSQELVASGASGEQFF	TGCGCCAGCAGCCAAGAACTCGTGGCTAGCGGAGCTTCGGGTGAGCAGTTCTTC
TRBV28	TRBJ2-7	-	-	CASSYGSYEQYF	TGTGCCAGCAGTTACGGTTCCTACGAGCAGTACTTC
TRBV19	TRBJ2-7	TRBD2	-	CASSSGLAGLYEQYF	TGTGCCAGTAGTTCGGGACTAGCGGGACTCTACGAGCAGTACTTC
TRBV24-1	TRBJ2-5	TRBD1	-	CATSDPGQGGTETQYF	TGTGCCACCAGTGACCCCGGACAGGGGGGGACAGAGACCCAGTACTTC
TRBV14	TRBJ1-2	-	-	CASSHDKNYGYTF	TGTGCCAGCAGCCATGACAAAAACTATGGCTACACCTTC
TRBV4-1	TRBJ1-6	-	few	CASRGLPGGNSPLHF	TGCGCCAGCCGCGGACTGCCGGGAGGTAATTCACCCCTCCACTTT
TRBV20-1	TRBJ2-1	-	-	CSARLGNEQFF	TGCAGTGCTAGACTCGGTAATGAGCAGTTCTTC
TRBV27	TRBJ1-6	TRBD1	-	CASSQSQGARSPLHF	TGTGCCAGCAGTCAGAGTCAGGGGGCCAGGTCACCCCTCCACTTT
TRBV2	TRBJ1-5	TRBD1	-	CASSAQGARGQPQHF	TGTGCCAGCAGCGCCCAGGGGGCAAGAGGTCAGCCCCAGCATTTT
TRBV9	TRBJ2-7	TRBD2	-	CASSVGSSGIYEQYF	TGTGCCAGCAGCGTAGGTTCTAGCGGGATCTACGAGCAGTACTTC
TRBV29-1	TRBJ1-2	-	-	CSVGGQGNTFNYGYTF	TGCAGCGTTGGGGGTCAGGGGAATACCTTTAACTATGGCTACACCTTC